Ten or more counts support the clone carrying this TCR beta chain. The antigen remains unidentified. The data were taken from a study of glioma-infiltrating T cells. Study outcomes and limitations: Only very few CDR3 sequences appeared in both tissue and blood. Gliomas, especially low-grade, showed above-expected tissue-blood divergence; non-neoplastic patients showed below.

The CDR3 contains 14 residues. Germline V gene lookup returns CDR1 SGHNT and CDR2 YENEEA. The V and J ends lost 0 bases and 2 bases respectively, with 8 bases between them. The iRepertoire nested amplicon-rescue multiplex PCR amplified TCR alpha and beta CDR3s from RNA. For one-step reverse transcription and amplification, 100-400 ng of tissue mRNA or PBMC total RNA was used. TCRdb processed the multiplex PCR reads anew with MiXCR; each CDR3 protein has one entry. The table includes approximately 100,000 distinct CDR3 sequences, less than 30% detected once. This TCR was sampled from a human donor with low-grade glioma or glioblastoma, undergoing nonglioma brain surgery, or in good health (not recorded which). This chain links TRBV11-3 with TRBJ2-7, with D unclear. The specimen was glioma tissue, nonneoplastic brain tissue, or PBMCs (not recorded which). CDR3 amino acids: CASSLEADTYEQYF. The CDR3 DNA sequence: TGTGCCAGCAGCTTAGAGGCAGACACCTACGAGCAGTACTTC.